Given below is one T cell receptor beta chain in context. These data belong to a study of blood T cell repertoires in COVID-19. About the research overall: There were acute and convalescent COVID-19 samples, and they came from the United States, Italy and Spain. T cells, B-cell-depleted T cells, or PBMCs provided the cDNA or gDNA that served as material.

Germline loops: CDR1 SGDLS, CDR2 YYNGEE. Trimming removed 2 bases from V and 0 bases from J; junction bases left unmatched: 3. The CDR3 is made up of 15 amino acids. How the authors handled the data: Estimation of nucleated cell counts relied on the amplification of reference gene primers. Repertoires were generated with immunoSEQ multiplex PCR, while TCRdb's copy carries only in-frame clones and drops some. V and J calls and clone size are copied from that table; D and trimming were computed from the DNA. Found here are around 120,000 clones, more than 75% of them singletons; the top ten hold approximately 8%.

The sequencing input was peripheral blood. This sequence originates from a man in his fifties with acute or convalescent COVID-19. The J gene is TRBJ2-3, the V gene TRBV9, with 7 bases matching TRBD2. The CDR3 reads CASSVTSLSTDTQYF. DNA of the CDR3: TGTGCCAGCAGCGTGACTAGCCTTAGCACAGATACGCAGTATTTT.